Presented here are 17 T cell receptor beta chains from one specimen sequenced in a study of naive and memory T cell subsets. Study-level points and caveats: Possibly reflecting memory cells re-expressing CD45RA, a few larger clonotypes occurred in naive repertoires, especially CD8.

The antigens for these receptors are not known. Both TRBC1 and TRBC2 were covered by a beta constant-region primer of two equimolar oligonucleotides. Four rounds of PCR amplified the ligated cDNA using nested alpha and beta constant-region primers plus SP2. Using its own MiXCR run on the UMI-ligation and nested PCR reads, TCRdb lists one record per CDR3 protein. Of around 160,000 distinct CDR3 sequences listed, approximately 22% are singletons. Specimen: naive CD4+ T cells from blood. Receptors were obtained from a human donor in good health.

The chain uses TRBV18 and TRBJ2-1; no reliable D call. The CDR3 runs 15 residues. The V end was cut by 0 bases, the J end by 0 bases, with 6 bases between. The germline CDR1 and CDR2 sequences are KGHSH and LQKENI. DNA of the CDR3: TGTGCCAGCTCACCACCAACGGGCTCCTACAATGAGCAGTTCTTC. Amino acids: CASSPPTGSYNEQFF.

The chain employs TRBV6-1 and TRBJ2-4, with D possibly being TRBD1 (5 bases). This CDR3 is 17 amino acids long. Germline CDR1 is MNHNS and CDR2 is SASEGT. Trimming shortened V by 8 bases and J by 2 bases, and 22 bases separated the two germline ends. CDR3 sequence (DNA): TGTGCCAGCCAAGGACCAAGGGGCGCGAGGACCAAAAACATTCAGTACTTC. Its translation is CASQGPRGARTKNIQYF.

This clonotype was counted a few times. The CDR3 region is CSAGRFQGGSLNTEAFF. The CDR3 nucleotides read TGCAGCGCCGGGAGGTTTCAGGGAGGGTCCCTGAACACTGAAGCTTTCTTT. The chain is built from TRBV29-1 and TRBJ1-1; tentative D call: TRBD1 (5 bases). This CDR3 is built from 17 residues. Trimming took off 7 bases at V and 0 bases at J, with 24 bases between the two ends. Looked up from germline, CDR1 is SQVTM and CDR2 is ANQGSEA.

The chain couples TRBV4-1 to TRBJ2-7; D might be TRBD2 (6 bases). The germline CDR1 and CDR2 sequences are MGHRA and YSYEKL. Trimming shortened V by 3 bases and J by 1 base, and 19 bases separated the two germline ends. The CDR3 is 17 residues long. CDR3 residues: CASSQGASSGSSYEQYF. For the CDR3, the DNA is TGCGCCAGCAGCCAGGGAGCAAGTAGCGGCTCGTCCTACGAGCAGTACTTC.

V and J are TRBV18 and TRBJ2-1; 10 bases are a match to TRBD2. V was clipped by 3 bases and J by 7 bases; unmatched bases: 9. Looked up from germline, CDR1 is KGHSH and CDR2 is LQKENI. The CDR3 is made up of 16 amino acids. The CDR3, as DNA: TGTGCCAGCTCACCCTCCCTAGCGGGAGACTATAATGAGCAGTTCTTC. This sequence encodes CASSPSLAGDYNEQFF. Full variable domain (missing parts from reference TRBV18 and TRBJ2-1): NAGVMQNPRHLVRRRGQEARLRCSPMKGHSHVYWYRQLPEEGLKFMVYLQKENIIDESGMPKERFSAEFPKEGPSILRIQQVVRGDSAAYFCASSPSLAGDYNEQFFGPGTRLTVL.

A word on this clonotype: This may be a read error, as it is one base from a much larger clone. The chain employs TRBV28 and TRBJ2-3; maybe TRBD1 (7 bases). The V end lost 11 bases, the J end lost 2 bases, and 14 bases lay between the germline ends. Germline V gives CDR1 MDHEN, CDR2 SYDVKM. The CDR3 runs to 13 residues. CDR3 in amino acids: CAGRDSHTDTQYF. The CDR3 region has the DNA TGTGCCGGGCGGGACAGCCACACAGATACGCAGTATTTT.

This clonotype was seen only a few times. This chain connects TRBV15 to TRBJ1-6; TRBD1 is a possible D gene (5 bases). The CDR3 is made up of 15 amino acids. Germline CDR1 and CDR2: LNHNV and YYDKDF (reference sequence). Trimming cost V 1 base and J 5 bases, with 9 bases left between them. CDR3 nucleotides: TGTGCCACCAGCAGAGCGGCCAGGGATAATTCACCCCTCCACTTT. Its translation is CATSRAARDNSPLHF.

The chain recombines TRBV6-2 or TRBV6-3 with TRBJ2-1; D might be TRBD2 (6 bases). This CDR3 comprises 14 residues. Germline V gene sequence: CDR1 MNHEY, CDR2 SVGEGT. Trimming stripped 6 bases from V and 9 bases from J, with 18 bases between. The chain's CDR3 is CASSPSEGRTEQFF. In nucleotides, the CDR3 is TGTGCCAGCAGCCCTAGCGAGGGCCGTACTGAGCAGTTCTTC.

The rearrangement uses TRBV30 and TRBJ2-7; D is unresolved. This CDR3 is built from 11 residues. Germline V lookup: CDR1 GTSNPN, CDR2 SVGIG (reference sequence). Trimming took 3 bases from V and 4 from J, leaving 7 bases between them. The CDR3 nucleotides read TGTGCCTGGAGAGGAGAATACGAGCAGTACTTC. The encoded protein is CAWRGEYEQYF.

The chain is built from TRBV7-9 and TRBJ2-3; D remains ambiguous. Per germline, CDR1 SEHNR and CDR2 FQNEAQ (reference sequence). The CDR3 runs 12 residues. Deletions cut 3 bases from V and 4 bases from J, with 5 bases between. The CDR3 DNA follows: TGTGCCAGCAGCTTCGGGTCAGATACGCAGTATTTT. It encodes CASSFGSDTQYF.

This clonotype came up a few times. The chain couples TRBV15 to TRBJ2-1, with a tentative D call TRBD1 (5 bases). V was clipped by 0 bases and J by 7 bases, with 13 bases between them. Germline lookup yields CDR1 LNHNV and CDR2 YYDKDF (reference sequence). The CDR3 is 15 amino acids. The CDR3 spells CATSRDRAGWNEQFF. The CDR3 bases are TGTGCCACCAGCAGAGATAGGGCAGGGTGGAATGAGCAGTTCTTC.

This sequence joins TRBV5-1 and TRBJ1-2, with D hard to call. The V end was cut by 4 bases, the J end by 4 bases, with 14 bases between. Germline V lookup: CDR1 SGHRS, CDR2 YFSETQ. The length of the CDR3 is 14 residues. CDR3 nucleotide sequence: TGCGCCAGCAGCGCCCGAACGGCTAGCTATGGCTACACCTTC. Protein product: CASSARTASYGYTF.

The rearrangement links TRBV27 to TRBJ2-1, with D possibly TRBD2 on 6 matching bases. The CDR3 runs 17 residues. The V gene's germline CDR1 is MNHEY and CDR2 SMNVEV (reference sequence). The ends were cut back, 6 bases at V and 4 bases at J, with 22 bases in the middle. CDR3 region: CASRSGGLAGKYNEQFF. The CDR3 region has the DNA TGTGCCAGCAGAAGCGGAGGATTGGCGGGAAAGTACAATGAGCAGTTCTTC.

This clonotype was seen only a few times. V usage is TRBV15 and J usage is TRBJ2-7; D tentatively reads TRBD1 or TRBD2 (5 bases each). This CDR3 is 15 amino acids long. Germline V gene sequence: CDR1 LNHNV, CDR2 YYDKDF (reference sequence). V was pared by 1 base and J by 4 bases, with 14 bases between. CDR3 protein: CATSRGRDAEYEQYF. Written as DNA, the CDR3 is TGTGCCACCAGCAGAGGACGGGACGCCGAGTACGAGCAGTACTTC.

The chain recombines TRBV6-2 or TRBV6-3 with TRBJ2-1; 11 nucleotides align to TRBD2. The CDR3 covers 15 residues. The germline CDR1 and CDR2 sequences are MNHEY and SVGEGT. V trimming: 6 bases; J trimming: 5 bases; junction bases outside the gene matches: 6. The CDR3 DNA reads TGTGCCAGCAGGGGGGGGACTAGCGGCCACAATGAGCAGTTCTTC. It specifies CASRGGTSGHNEQFF.

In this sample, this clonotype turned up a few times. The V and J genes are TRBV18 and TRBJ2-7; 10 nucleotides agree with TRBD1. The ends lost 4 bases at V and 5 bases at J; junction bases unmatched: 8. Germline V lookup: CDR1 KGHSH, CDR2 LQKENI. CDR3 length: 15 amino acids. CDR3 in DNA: TGTGCCAGCTCACACGGGACAGGGGCCCACCACGAGCAGTACTTC. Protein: CASSHGTGAHHEQYF.

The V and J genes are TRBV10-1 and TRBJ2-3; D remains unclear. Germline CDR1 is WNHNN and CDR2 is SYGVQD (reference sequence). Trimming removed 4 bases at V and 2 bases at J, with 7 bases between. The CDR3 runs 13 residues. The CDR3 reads CASSVMDTDTQYF. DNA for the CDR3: TGCGCCAGCAGTGTGATGGACACAGATACGCAGTATTTT.